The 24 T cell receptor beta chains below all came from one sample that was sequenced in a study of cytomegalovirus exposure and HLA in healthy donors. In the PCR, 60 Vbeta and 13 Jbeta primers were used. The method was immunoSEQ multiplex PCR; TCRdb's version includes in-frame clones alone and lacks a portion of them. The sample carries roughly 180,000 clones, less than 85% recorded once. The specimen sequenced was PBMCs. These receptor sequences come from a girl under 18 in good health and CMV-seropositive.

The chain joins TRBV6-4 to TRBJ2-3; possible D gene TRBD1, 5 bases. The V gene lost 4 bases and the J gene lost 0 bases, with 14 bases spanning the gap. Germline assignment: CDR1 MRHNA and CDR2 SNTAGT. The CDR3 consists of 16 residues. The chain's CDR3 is CASSVTGFLSTDTQYF. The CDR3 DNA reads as TGTGCCAGCAGTGTTACAGGTTTTCTTAGCACAGATACGCAGTATTTT.

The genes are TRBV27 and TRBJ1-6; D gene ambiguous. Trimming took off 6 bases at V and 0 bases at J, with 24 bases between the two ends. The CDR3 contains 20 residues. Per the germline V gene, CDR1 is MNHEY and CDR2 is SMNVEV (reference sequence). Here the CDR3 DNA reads TGTGCCAGCAGCCAAAGACCAGCGGTGTCCTTAAGCTCCTATAATTCACCCCTCCACTTT. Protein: CASSQRPAVSLSSYNSPLHF.

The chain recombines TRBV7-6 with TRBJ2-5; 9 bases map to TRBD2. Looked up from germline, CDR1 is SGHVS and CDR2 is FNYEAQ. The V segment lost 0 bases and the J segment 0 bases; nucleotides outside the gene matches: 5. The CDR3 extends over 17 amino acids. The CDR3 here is CASSLAGGREYQETQYF. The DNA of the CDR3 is TGTGCCAGCAGCTTAGCGGGCGGGAGGGAGTACCAAGAGACCCAGTACTTC.

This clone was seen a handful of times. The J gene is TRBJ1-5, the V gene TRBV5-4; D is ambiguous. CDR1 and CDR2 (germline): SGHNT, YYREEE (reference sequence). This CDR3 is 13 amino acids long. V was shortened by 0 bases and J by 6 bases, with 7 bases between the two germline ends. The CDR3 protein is CASSLGEAQPQHF. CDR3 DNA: TGTGCCAGCAGCTTGGGTGAGGCTCAGCCCCAGCATTTT.

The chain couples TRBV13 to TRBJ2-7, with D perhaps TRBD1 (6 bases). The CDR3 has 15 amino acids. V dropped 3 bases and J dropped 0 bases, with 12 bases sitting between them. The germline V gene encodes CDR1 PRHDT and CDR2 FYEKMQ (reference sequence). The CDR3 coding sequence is TGTGCCAGCAGCTTCAGGGGCCTGAGCTCCTACGAGCAGTACTTC. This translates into CASSFRGLSSYEQYF. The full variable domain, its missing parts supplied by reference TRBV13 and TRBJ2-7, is AAGVIQSPRHLIKEKRETATLKCYPIPRHDTVYWYQQGPGQDPQFLISFYEKMQSDKGSIPDRFSAQQFSDYHSELNMSSLELGDSALYFCASSFRGLSSYEQYFGPGTRLTVT.

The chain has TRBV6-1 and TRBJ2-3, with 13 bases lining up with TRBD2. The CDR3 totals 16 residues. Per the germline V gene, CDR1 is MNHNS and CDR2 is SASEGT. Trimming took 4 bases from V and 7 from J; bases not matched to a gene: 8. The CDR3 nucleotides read TGTGCCAGCAGTGGTATACTAGCGGGGGGGGACTATACGCAGTATTTT. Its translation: CASSGILAGGDYTQYF.

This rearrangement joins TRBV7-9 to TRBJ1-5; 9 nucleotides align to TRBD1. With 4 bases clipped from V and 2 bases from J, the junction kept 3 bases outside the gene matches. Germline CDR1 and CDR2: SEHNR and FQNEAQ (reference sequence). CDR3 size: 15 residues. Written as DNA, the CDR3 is TGTGCCAGCAGCTCCTGGACAGGGGGCAATCAGCCCCAGCATTTT. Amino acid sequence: CASSSWTGGNQPQHF.

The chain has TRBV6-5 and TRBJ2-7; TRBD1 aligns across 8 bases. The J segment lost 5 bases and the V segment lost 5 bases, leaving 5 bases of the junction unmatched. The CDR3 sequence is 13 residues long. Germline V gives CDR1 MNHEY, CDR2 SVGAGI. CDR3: CASSQGALNEQYF. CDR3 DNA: TGTGCCAGCAGTCAGGGGGCCCTTAACGAGCAGTACTTC.

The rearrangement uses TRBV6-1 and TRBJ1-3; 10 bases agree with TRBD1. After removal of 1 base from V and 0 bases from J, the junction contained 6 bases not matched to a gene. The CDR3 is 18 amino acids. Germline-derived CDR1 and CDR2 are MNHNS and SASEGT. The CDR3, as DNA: TGTGCCAGCAGTGAAGACTCCGGGACAGGGGTCTCTGGAAACACCATATATTTT. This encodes CASSEDSGTGVSGNTIYF.

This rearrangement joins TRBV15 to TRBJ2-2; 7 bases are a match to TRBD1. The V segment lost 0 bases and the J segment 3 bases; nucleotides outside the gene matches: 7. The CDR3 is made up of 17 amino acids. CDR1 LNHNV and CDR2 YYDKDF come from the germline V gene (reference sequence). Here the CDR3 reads CATSRDWQGVDTGELFF. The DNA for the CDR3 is TGTGCCACCAGCAGAGATTGGCAGGGGGTGGACACCGGGGAGCTGTTTTTT.

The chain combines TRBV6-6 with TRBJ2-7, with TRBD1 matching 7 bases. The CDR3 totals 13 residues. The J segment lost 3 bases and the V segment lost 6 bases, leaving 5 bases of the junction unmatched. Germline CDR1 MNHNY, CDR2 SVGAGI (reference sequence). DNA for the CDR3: TGTGCCAGCAGCCTCAGACAGGGCTACGAGCAGTACTTC. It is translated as CASSLRQGYEQYF.

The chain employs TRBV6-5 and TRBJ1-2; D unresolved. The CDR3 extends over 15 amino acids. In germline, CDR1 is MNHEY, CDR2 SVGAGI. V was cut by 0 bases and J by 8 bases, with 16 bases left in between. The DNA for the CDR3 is TGTGCCAGCAGTTACTCAGATGAGGGTCCTGGCGGCTACACCTTC. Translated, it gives CASSYSDEGPGGYTF.

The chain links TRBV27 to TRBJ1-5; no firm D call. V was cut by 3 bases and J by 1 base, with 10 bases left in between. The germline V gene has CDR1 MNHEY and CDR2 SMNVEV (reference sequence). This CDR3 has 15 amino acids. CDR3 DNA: TGTGCCAGCAGTTTGTTCGGGTCGAGCAATCAGCCCCAGCATTTT. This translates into CASSLFGSSNQPQHF.

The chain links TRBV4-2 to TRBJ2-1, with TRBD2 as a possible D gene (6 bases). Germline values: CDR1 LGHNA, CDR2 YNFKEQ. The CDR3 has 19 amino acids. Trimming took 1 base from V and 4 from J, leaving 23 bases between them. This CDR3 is CASSQGALGAGRGYNEQFF. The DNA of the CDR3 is TGTGCCAGCAGCCAAGGCGCCTTAGGCGCGGGGCGGGGATACAATGAGCAGTTCTTC.

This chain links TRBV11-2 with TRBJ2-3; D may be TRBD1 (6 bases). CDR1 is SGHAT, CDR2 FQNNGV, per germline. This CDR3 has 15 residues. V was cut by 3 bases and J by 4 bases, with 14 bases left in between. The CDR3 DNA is TGTGCCAGCAGCTTTATCAGGGGAACCCCAGATACGCAGTATTTT. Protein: CASSFIRGTPDTQYF.

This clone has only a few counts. CDR3 nucleotides: TGTGCCAGCAGCTCCCCGACAGGGTGGGGCACTGAAGCTTTCTTT. Protein product: CASSSPTGWGTEAFF. The V call is TRBV5-4, the J call TRBJ1-1; 7 bases match TRBD1. The CDR3 is 15 residues long. Germline assignment: CDR1 SGHNT and CDR2 YYREEE (reference sequence). With 3 bases clipped from V and 4 bases from J, the junction kept 9 bases outside the gene matches.

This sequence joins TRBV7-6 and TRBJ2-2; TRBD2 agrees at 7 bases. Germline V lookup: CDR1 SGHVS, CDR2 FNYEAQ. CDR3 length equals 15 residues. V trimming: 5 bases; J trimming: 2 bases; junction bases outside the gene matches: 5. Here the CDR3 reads CASSAGLPNTGELFF. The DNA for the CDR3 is TGTGCCAGCAGCGCGGGACTACCCAACACCGGGGAGCTGTTTTTT.

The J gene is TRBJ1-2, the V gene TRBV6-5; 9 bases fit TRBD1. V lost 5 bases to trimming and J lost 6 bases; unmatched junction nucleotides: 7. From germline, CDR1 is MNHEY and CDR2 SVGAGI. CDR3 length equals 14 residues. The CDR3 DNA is TGTGCCAGCAGTACAGGGGGCGCACAAGATGGCTACACCTTC. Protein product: CASSTGGAQDGYTF.

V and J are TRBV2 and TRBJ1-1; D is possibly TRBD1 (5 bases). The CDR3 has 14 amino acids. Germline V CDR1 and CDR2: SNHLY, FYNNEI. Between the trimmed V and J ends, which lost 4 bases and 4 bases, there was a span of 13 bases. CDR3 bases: TGTGCCAGCAGTGGTCGGGTGCAGGGCACTGAAGCTTTCTTT. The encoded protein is CASSGRVQGTEAFF. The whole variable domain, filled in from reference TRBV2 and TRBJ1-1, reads EPEVTQTPSHQVTQMGQEVILRCVPISNHLYFYWYRQILGQKVEFLVSFYNNEISEKSEIFDDQFSVERPDGSNFTLKIRSTKLEDSAMYFCASSGRVQGTEAFFGQGTRLTVV.

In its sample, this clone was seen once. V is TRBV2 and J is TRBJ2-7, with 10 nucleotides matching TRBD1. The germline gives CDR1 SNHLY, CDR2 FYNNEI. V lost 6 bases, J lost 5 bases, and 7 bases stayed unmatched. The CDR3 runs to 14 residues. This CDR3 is CASSKDRGRDEQYF. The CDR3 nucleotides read TGTGCCAGCAGCAAAGACAGGGGGCGCGACGAGCAGTACTTC.

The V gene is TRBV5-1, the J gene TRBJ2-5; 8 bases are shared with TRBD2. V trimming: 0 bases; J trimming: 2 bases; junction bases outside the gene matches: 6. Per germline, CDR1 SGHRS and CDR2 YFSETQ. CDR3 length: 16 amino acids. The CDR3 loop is CASSLASGGAQETQYF. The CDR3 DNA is TGCGCCAGCAGCTTGGCGAGCGGGGGAGCTCAAGAGACCCAGTACTTC.

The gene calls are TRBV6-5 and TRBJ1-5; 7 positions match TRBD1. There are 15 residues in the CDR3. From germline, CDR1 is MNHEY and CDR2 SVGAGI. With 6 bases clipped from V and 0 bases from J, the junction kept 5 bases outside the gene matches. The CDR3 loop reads CASRRGQNSNQPQHF. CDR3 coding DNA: TGTGCCAGCAGACGGGGACAGAATAGCAATCAGCCCCAGCATTTT.

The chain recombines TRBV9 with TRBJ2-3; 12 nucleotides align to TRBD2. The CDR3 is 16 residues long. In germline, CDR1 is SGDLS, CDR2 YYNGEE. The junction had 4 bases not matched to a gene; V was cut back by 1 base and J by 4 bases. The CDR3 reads CASSVLAGGLADTQYF. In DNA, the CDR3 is TGTGCCAGCAGCGTACTAGCGGGGGGGTTGGCAGATACGCAGTATTTT. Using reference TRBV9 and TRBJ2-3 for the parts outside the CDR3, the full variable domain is DSGVTQTPKHLITATGQRVTLRCSPRSGDLSVYWYQQSLDQGLQFLIQYYNGEERAKGNILERFSAQQFPDLHSELNLSSLELGDSALYFCASSVLAGGLADTQYFGPGTRLTVL.

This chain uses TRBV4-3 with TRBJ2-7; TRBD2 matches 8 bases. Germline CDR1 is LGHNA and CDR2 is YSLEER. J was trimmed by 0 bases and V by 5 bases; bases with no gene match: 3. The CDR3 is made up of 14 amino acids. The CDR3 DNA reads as TGCGCCAGCAGCTCGAGCGGGGGCTCCTACGAGCAGTACTTC. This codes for CASSSSGGSYEQYF.